Listed below are T cell receptor beta chains from one sample, sequenced in a study of blood T cell repertoires in COVID-19. Generated by immunoSEQ multiplex PCR, the TCRdb table keeps only in-frame clones and is missing some. Of 55,000 to 75,000 clones in the sample, more than 75% were seen once. The material sequenced was peripheral blood. Receptor source: a man aged 45-65 years with active COVID-19. The CDR3 runs from the conserved cysteine through the conserved F or W. Fields, in order: CDR3 DNA, CDR3 protein, V gene, J gene, clone size, D gene. D genes are given only for firm matches. Expanded clones are given a class, and other clones once, few, many or no size at all.

CDR3 DNA: TGTGCCAGCAGCTTATTCCGGGGGATCTCCGTGTCCTACGAGCAGTACTTC
CDR3 protein: CASSLFRGISVSYEQYF
V gene: TRBV9
J gene: TRBJ2-7
clone size: NA
D gene: NA

CDR3 DNA: TGTGCCAGCAGCCCCAAATCAGGGGGAAGGTACCAAGAGACCCAGTACTTC
CDR3 protein: CASSPKSGGRYQETQYF
V gene: TRBV14
J gene: TRBJ2-5
clone size: NA
D gene: TRBD1

CDR3 DNA: TGTGCCAGCAGTTCCCGGGACAGTGCCTACGAGCAGTACTTC
CDR3 protein: CASSSRDSAYEQYF
V gene: TRBV28
J gene: TRBJ2-7
clone size: few
D gene: TRBD1

CDR3 DNA: TGTGCCAGCAGCTCTAGCCGACAGGACACTGAAGCTTTCTTT
CDR3 protein: CASSSSRQDTEAFF
V gene: TRBV7-2
J gene: TRBJ1-1
clone size: NA
D gene: NA

CDR3 DNA: TGTGCCAGCCAGAGGGGCGGGAGGGCCCAAATTTATTACAATGAGCAGTTCTTC
CDR3 protein: CASQRGGRAQIYYNEQFF
V gene: TRBV13
J gene: TRBJ2-1
clone size: NA
D gene: TRBD2

CDR3 DNA: TGTGCCAGCAGTTTCGGGACAGGGTGGTACGAGCAGTACTTC
CDR3 protein: CASSFGTGWYEQYF
V gene: TRBV28
J gene: TRBJ2-7
clone size: once
D gene: TRBD1

CDR3 DNA: TGTGCCAGCAGCCCCGGACAGGGGGGTTCCTACAATGAGCAGTTCTTC
CDR3 protein: CASSPGQGGSYNEQFF
V gene: TRBV7-9
J gene: TRBJ2-1
clone size: NA
D gene: TRBD1

CDR3 DNA: TGTGCCAGCTCACCAACGGTCTTGGAGACCCAGTACTTC
CDR3 protein: CASSPTVLETQYF
V gene: TRBV18
J gene: TRBJ2-5
clone size: NA
D gene: NA

CDR3 DNA: TGTGCCAGCAGCTTTCTACGGGGCACAGATACGCAGTATTTT
CDR3 protein: CASSFLRGTDTQYF
V gene: TRBV7-9
J gene: TRBJ2-3
clone size: NA
D gene: NA

CDR3 DNA: TGCGCCAGCAGCTTGGTCGGGGGGAAAGAGACCCAGTACTTC
CDR3 protein: CASSLVGGKETQYF
V gene: TRBV5-1
J gene: TRBJ2-5
clone size: NA
D gene: TRBD2

CDR3 DNA: TGCGCCAGCAGCCAAGACGAACAGGGGTATGGCTACACCTTC
CDR3 protein: CASSQDEQGYGYTF
V gene: TRBV4-1
J gene: TRBJ1-2
clone size: NA
D gene: TRBD1

CDR3 DNA: TGCAGCGTTGAACTGGCAGGGAACTATGGCTACACCTTC
CDR3 protein: CSVELAGNYGYTF
V gene: TRBV29-1
J gene: TRBJ1-2
clone size: NA
D gene: NA

CDR3 DNA: TGCGCCAGCAGCTTGGACAGACCCTCTGGAAACACCATATATTTT
CDR3 protein: CASSLDRPSGNTIYF
V gene: TRBV5-1
J gene: TRBJ1-3
clone size: NA
D gene: NA

CDR3 DNA: TGTGCCAGCAGCTCATGGGAGCGGGGTGAGCAGTTCTTC
CDR3 protein: CASSSWERGEQFF
V gene: TRBV7-8
J gene: TRBJ2-1
clone size: NA
D gene: TRBD2

CDR3 DNA: TGTGCCAGCAGCTTAAGAAGCTCCCTAACCGGACAGGGGCTTGTCTACAATGAGCAGTTCTTC
CDR3 protein: CASSLRSSLTGQGLVYNEQFF
V gene: TRBV7-3
J gene: TRBJ2-1
clone size: NA
D gene: TRBD1

CDR3 DNA: TGTGCCAGCAGCCCCGGCACAGGGCCCTACAATGAGCAGTTCTTC
CDR3 protein: CASSPGTGPYNEQFF
V gene: TRBV11-3
J gene: TRBJ2-1
clone size: NA
D gene: NA